Listed below are T cell receptor beta chains from one sample, sequenced in a study of control samples from healthy donors and cancer patients. Data came from immunoSEQ multiplex PCR; TCRdb stores just in-frame clones and leaves some out. The table lists roughly 100,000 clones, 83% of them singletons. Specimen: blood. These receptors were obtained from a woman between 50 and 59 years old in good health. Each CDR3 is given with its conserved first and last residue. The D gene is left open where the match is weak. A clone size is listed for some rows: how often the clone was seen (once, few, many), or a class if it is expanded.

few	TRBJ2-2	.	TRBV18	CASSPPNTGELFF	TGTGCCAGCTCACCACCCAACACCGGGGAGCTGTTTTTT
few	TRBJ2-1	.	TRBV5-6	CASSLGKTGRSYNEQFF	TGTGCCAGCAGCTTGGGTAAGACAGGGAGGTCCTACAATGAGCAGTTCTTC
.	TRBJ2-7	TRBD2	TRBV4-2	CASSQGSQRGALSYEQYF	TGTGCCAGCAGCCAAGGAAGCCAGCGGGGGGCCCTTAGCTACGAGCAGTACTTC
.	TRBJ2-7	TRBD1	TRBV11-1	CASSPSGTGLYEQYF	TGTGCCAGCAGCCCGTCCGGGACAGGGCTCTACGAGCAGTACTTC
.	TRBJ1-1	.	TRBV15	CATSSKKGQNTEAFF	TGTGCCACCAGCAGCAAGAAGGGACAAAACACTGAAGCTTTCTTT
.	TRBJ1-6	.	TRBV3-1/TRBV3-2	CASSQDDSPLHF	TGTGCCAGCAGCCAAGATGACTCACCCCTCCACTTT
.	TRBJ1-1	.	TRBV5-1	CASSLVPGEAEAFF	TGCGCCAGCAGCTTGGTTCCGGGGGAGGCTGAAGCTTTCTTT
.	TRBJ1-5	.	TRBV6-2/TRBV6-3	CASSYGQGFRQPQHF	TGTGCCAGCAGTTACGGGCAGGGGTTCCGCCAGCCCCAGCATTTT
once	TRBJ1-1	.	TRBV10-3	CAISDPGEGNTEAFF	TGTGCCATCAGTGACCCCGGTGAGGGGAACACTGAAGCTTTCTTT
.	TRBJ2-1	TRBD2	TRBV19	CASSRREGIRDEQFF	TGTGCCAGTAGTAGGCGGGAGGGGATCAGGGATGAGCAGTTCTTC
.	TRBJ2-5	TRBD1	TRBV11-1	CASRPRDRGLETQYF	TGTGCCAGCAGGCCCAGAGACAGGGGGCTGGAGACCCAGTACTTC
.	TRBJ2-1	.	TRBV6-5	CASAAYSYNEQFF	TGTGCCAGCGCGGCTTACTCCTACAATGAGCAGTTCTTC
.	TRBJ1-2	TRBD1	TRBV25-1	CASRRTGNNYGYTF	TGTGCCAGCCGCCGGACAGGGAACAACTATGGCTACACCTTC
.	TRBJ2-3	.	TRBV3-1/TRBV3-2	CASSRGTLSSTDTQYF	TGTGCCAGCAGCCGTGGGACACTGAGTAGCACAGATACGCAGTATTTT
once	TRBJ2-5	.	TRBV7-9	CASSFEGGQETQYF	TGTGCCAGCAGCTTTGAGGGGGGACAAGAGACCCAGTACTTC
.	TRBJ2-2	TRBD2	TRBV5-6	CASSLVRGVYTGELFF	TGTGCCAGCAGCTTGGTTCGGGGGGTGTACACCGGGGAGCTGTTTTTT
.	TRBJ1-3	.	TRBV11-3	CASRDFSGNTIYF	TGTGCCAGCAGGGATTTCTCTGGAAACACCATATATTTT
.	TRBJ2-5	TRBD2	TRBV7-9	CASTGTSGGAGVSETQYF	TGTGCCAGCACTGGGACTAGCGGGGGGGCCGGGGTCTCCGAGACCCAGTACTTC
.	TRBJ2-3	.	TRBV9	CASSVVMGTDTQYF	TGTGCCAGCAGCGTAGTTATGGGGACAGATACGCAGTATTTT
.	TRBJ2-7	TRBD2	TRBV11-2	CASSLETSIGYEQYF	TGTGCCAGCAGCTTAGAGACTAGCATCGGGTACGAGCAGTACTTC
.	TRBJ2-1	TRBD2	TRBV6-2/TRBV6-3	CASSRKRGRYNEQFF	TGTGCCAGCAGCCGGAAGCGGGGGCGCTACAATGAGCAGTTCTTC
.	TRBJ2-1	.	TRBV20-1	CSASSRVGNEQFF	TGCAGTGCTAGTTCCAGGGTTGGAAATGAGCAGTTCTTC
.	TRBJ2-1	.	TRBV29-1	CSVILGYDNEQFF	TGCAGCGTTATTTTGGGCTATGACAATGAGCAGTTCTTC
.	TRBJ1-1	.	TRBV29-1	CSVSRRMNTEAFF	TGCAGCGTCAGTAGGAGGATGAACACTGAAGCTTTCTTT
.	TRBJ1-6	TRBD1	TRBV5-1	CASSQRTGETYNSPLHF	TGCGCCAGCAGCCAAAGGACAGGGGAGACCTATAATTCACCCCTCCACTTT
few	TRBJ2-1	TRBD1	TRBV29-1	CSGIGQGAYNEQFF	TGCAGCGGCATCGGACAGGGGGCCTACAATGAGCAGTTCTTC
.	TRBJ2-5	TRBD1	TRBV7-8	CASDQGAAETQYF	TGTGCCAGCGACCAGGGGGCGGCAGAGACCCAGTACTTC
.	TRBJ2-3	TRBD2	TRBV5-1	CASSLAQRGGTDTQYF	TGCGCCAGCAGCTTGGCCCAGCGGGGGGGCACAGATACGCAGTATTTT
.	TRBJ2-1	TRBD2	TRBV9	CASSVDPSGGLFSYNEQFF	TGTGCCAGCAGCGTTGATCCTAGCGGGGGCCTCTTCTCCTACAATGAGCAGTTCTTC
.	TRBJ2-1	TRBD2	TRBV7-3	CASSLGGGPSNEQFF	TGTGCCAGCAGCTTGGGCGGGGGGCCTAGTAATGAGCAGTTCTTC
few	TRBJ2-1	TRBD1	TRBV11-3	CASSQGQTSYNEQFF	TGTGCCAGCAGCCAGGGACAGACCTCCTACAATGAGCAGTTCTTC
.	TRBJ1-1	.	TRBV19	CASSMRRNTEAFF	TGTGCCAGTAGTATGCGCAGGAACACTGAAGCTTTCTTT
.	TRBJ1-1	TRBD1	TRBV14	CASSQAGTGYNTEAFF	TGTGCCAGCAGCCAAGCCGGGACAGGGTACAATACTGAAGCTTTCTTT
many	TRBJ1-1	.	TRBV2	CASSEFRGDTEAFF	TGTGCCAGCAGTGAATTCAGGGGTGACACTGAAGCTTTCTTT
.	TRBJ2-5	TRBD2	TRBV7-2	CASSRTSGGARETQYF	TGTGCCAGCAGCCGGACTAGCGGGGGGGCCAGAGAGACCCAGTACTTC
.	TRBJ1-2	.	TRBV6-1	CASSEGYGYTF	TGTGCCAGCAGTGAGGGTTATGGCTACACCTTC
.	TRBJ2-2	.	TRBV6-5	CASSRGGGFTGELFF	TGTGCCAGCAGCCGAGGGGGGGGATTCACCGGGGAGCTGTTTTTT
.	TRBJ2-1	TRBD2	TRBV19	CATRTRSYNEQFF	TGTGCCACCCGGACTAGATCCTACAATGAGCAGTTCTTC
.	TRBJ2-3	TRBD2	TRBV9	CASSVSASASGTNTDTQYF	TGTGCCAGCAGCGTATCAGCGTCGGCTAGCGGGACCAACACAGATACGCAGTATTTT
.	TRBJ1-4	TRBD1	TRBV2	CASRSRDSLFF	TGTGCCAGCAGGAGCCGGGACAGTCTGTTTTTT
few	TRBJ2-3	.	TRBV19	CASSMSGTDTQYF	TGTGCCAGTAGTATGTCTGGCACAGATACGCAGTATTTT
.	TRBJ1-4	.	TRBV4-3	CASSQGGRSEKLFF	TGCGCCAGCAGCCAAGGGGGTCGAAGCGAAAAACTGTTTTTT
.	TRBJ2-7	.	TRBV11-3	CASSLGSLQGPGDEQYF	TGTGCCAGCAGCTTAGGATCCCTTCAAGGGCCTGGAGACGAGCAGTACTTC
.	TRBJ1-6	.	TRBV18	CASSPFGDPYNSPLHF	TGTGCCAGCTCACCATTTGGAGATCCTTATAATTCACCCCTCCACTTT
few	TRBJ2-1	.	TRBV10-3	CAIIGVGLYNEQFF	TGTGCCATCATCGGGGTAGGGCTTTACAATGAGCAGTTCTTC
.	TRBJ1-2	.	TRBV6-5	CASSYVSRAYGYTF	TGTGCCAGCAGTTACGTTTCTCGCGCCTATGGCTACACCTTC
.	TRBJ2-2	TRBD1	TRBV6-5	CASSRQGKTGELFF	TGTGCCAGCAGTAGACAGGGGAAGACCGGGGAGCTGTTTTTT
once	TRBJ1-5	.	TRBV19	CASSILQQGNQPQHF	TGTGCCAGTAGTATTTTACAACAGGGCAATCAGCCCCAGCATTTT
.	TRBJ2-7	.	TRBV6-5	CASRPTRGGAYEQYF	TGTGCCAGCAGACCTACCCGGGGTGGGGCATACGAGCAGTACTTC
.	TRBJ1-4	TRBD1	TRBV10-1	CASSVTGGRLGEKLFF	TGCGCCAGCAGTGTTACAGGGGGCCGGTTGGGTGAAAAACTGTTTTTT
.	TRBJ1-1	TRBD1	TRBV3-1/TRBV3-2	CASSQDRVNTEAFF	TGTGCCAGCAGCCAGGACAGGGTGAACACTGAAGCTTTCTTT
.	TRBJ1-4	.	TRBV19	CASSVVREKLFF	TGTGCCAGTAGTGTCGTTCGTGAAAAACTGTTTTTT